The T cell receptor beta chain described here comes from a study of PD-L1 blockade in urothelial cancer. Study at large: Most patients, about nine tenths of the roughly 30, were males with bladder-origin cancer. Patients' prior chemotherapy regimens numbered 0 to 3. Researchers found blood samples held a median of around 140,000 T cells.

Trimming cost V 6 bases and J 6 bases; bases outside gene matches: 7. Germline V lookup: CDR1 SGHNT, CDR2 YENEEA. The CDR3 sequence is 14 residues long. Time point defined: pretreatment peripheral blood. Locally advanced or metastatic urothelial carcinoma was present in patients. Produced via immunoSEQ multiplex PCR; TCRdb's table is partial and in-frame only. The table lists approximately 72,000 clones, about 90% of them singletons. The sequenced sample was PBMCs, obtained around atezolizumab (anti-PD-L1) treatment. J is TRBJ2-2 and V is TRBV11-3; 7 bases fit TRBD1. The origin of this receptor is a man between 60 and 70 years old with urothelial cancer. Here the CDR3 DNA reads TGTGCCAGCAGTTCCGACAGGGCTTCCGGGGAGCTGTTTTTT. It yields the protein CASSSDRASGELFF.